This entry is about one T cell receptor beta chain. The sample is drawn from a study of blood T cell repertoires in COVID-19. Original data processing: Estimation of nucleated cell counts relied on the amplification of reference gene primers. Produced via immunoSEQ multiplex PCR; TCRdb's table is partial and in-frame only. V and J calls and clone size are as listed in that table; D and trimming were resolved from the DNA. The sample shows under 200,000 clones, 84% of them seen only once. It was within 2 weeks before study entry that exposed participants met a COVID-19 case. The sequenced sample was PBMCs or T cells enriched from blood (not recorded which). This sequence was found in a woman aged 25 to 39 who had been exposed to COVID-19.

This chain's CDR3 is CASSVAGANEKLFF. In DNA, the CDR3 is TGTGCCAGCAGCGTAGCGGGGGCTAATGAAAAACTGTTTTTT. The rearrangement uses TRBV9 and TRBJ1-4; perhaps TRBD1 as D (5 bases). CDR1 is SGDLS, CDR2 YYNGEE, per germline. The CDR3 totals 14 residues. V was pared by 0 bases and J by 3 bases, with 6 bases between.